This T cell receptor beta chain stems from a study of cytomegalovirus exposure and HLA in healthy donors. Study outcomes and limitations: Sequencing artifact likely explains a cluster of highly shared sequence variants. CMV serostatus was the only immune exposure information that was available. It emerged from a later analysis that several of the most significant clusters appeared to be linked to common viral pathogens.

CDR3 size: 14 residues. Looked up from germline, CDR1 is SGHVS and CDR2 is FQNEAQ. The trim removed 4 bases at V and 2 bases at J, leaving 3 bases unmatched. PCR amplification relied on 60 Vbeta primers (plus 13 Jbeta primers). Original processing methods: In a later analysis, around 10 million of 75 million to 85 million unique beta chains occurred in at least two donors. TCRdb's copy holds only in-frame clones and misses some; the assay was immunoSEQ multiplex PCR. The DNA was the basis for D and trimming; V, J and clone size are from that table. This table holds approximately 140,000 clones. To note about this clone: The antigen remains undetermined.

The source is a woman aged 35 to 49 in good health and CMV-seronegative. The sequencing input was PBMCs. The chain employs TRBV7-8 and TRBJ2-5; 8 nucleotides match TRBD1. CDR3 amino acids: CASSSRTGQETQYF. The CDR3 DNA is TGTGCCAGCAGCTCCCGGACAGGGCAAGAGACCCAGTACTTC.